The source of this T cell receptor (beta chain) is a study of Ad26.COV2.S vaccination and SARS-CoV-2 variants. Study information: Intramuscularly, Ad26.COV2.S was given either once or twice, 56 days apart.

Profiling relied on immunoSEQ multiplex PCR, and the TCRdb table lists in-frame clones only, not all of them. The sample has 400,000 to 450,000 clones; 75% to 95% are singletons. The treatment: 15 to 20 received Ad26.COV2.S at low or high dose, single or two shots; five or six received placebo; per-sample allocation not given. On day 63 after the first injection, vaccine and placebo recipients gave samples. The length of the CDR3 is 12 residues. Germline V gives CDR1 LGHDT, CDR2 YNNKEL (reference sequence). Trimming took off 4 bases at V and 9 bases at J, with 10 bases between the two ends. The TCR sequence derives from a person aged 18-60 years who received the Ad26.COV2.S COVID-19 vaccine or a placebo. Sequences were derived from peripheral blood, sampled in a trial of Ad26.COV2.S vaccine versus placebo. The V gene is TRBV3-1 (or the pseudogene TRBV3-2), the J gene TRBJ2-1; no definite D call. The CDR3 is CASSRLHIEQFF. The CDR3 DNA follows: TGTGCCAGCAGCCGGCTACATATTGAGCAGTTCTTC.